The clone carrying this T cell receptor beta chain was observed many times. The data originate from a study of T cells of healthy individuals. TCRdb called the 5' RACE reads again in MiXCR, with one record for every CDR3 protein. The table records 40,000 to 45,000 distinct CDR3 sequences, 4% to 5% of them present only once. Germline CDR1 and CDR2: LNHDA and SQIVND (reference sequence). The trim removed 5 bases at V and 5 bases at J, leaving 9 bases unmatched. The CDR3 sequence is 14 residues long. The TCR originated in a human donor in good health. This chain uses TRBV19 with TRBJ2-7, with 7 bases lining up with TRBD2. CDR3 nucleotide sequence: TGTGCCAGTAGTTTCGGCGGGAGAGGCGACGAGCAGTACTTC. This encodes CASSFGGRGDEQYF.